Following are 5 T cell receptor beta chains from one sample sequenced in a study of identical twins. TCRdb processed the 5' RACE reads anew with MiXCR; each CDR3 protein has one entry. This repertoire shows approximately 500,000 distinct CDR3 sequences, over 12% found once; its top ten account for 0.44%. These data were also filed under a second study, of yellow fever vaccine responses in identical twins.

The specimen sequenced was CD4+ T cells sorted from blood. These receptors were obtained from a woman younger than 35 in good health.

This clonotype was observed a handful of times. The rearrangement uses TRBV20-1 and TRBJ2-1, with TRBD2 identical over 9 bases. CDR3 length: 13 residues. The ends lost 1 base at V and 12 bases at J; junction bases unmatched: 7. Germline loops: CDR1 DFQATT, CDR2 SNEGSKA (reference sequence). DNA for the CDR3: TGCAGTGCTAGAGTCGACGGACTAGCGAGGCAGTTCTTC. Its protein product is CSARVDGLARQFF.

The CDR3 DNA is TGTGCCAGCAGCTCAAAAAGGGGGATCTACAATGAGCAGTTCTTC. The encoded protein is CASSSKRGIYNEQFF. V is TRBV11-2 and J is TRBJ2-1; D may be TRBD1 (6 bases). Per the germline V gene, CDR1 is SGHAT and CDR2 is FQNNGV. The V end was cut by 4 bases, the J end by 3 bases, with 13 bases between. The CDR3 sequence is 15 residues long.

This clonotype was seen at least ten times. The genes are TRBV7-9 and TRBJ2-1; D gene ambiguous. CDR3 size: 14 residues. The germline V gene encodes CDR1 SEHNR and CDR2 FQNEAQ (reference sequence). Deletions cut 0 bases from V and 4 bases from J, with 7 bases between. CDR3 coding DNA: TGTGCCAGCAGCTTAGCTGGCAGGTACAATGAGCAGTTCTTC. It specifies CASSLAGRYNEQFF.

The CDR3 sequence: CASSQDRQGDADTQYF. In DNA form, the CDR3 reads TGTGCCAGCAGCCAAGATCGGCAGGGGGACGCAGATACGCAGTATTTT. V is TRBV4-2 and J is TRBJ2-3; 7 positions agree with TRBD1. V shed 0 bases and J 4 bases; nucleotides not matched to a gene: 7. The germline CDR1 and CDR2 sequences are LGHNA and YNFKEQ. This CDR3 has 16 amino acids.

This clonotype was seen a handful of times. The rearrangement joins TRBV6-1 to TRBJ1-2, with D perhaps TRBD1 (6 bases). The CDR3 extends over 14 amino acids. The germline V gene encodes CDR1 MNHNS and CDR2 SASEGT. V was cut by 6 bases and J by 4 bases, with 15 bases left in between. This CDR3 reads CASRQGFGIYGYTF. CDR3 in DNA: TGTGCCAGCAGACAGGGTTTTGGGATCTATGGCTACACCTTC.